This T cell receptor (beta chain) was sequenced during a study of shared clonotypes between healthy human individuals. Study findings and constraints: Rarefaction showed sorted-subset sequencing was incomplete despite large depth. What naive subsets generally showed was a larger estimated richness than memory subsets showed.

In the case of this clone: What it binds is unknown.

Trimming pared 1 base from V and 8 bases from J, leaving 6 bases between. The CDR3 contains 12 residues. Germline V lookup: CDR1 SEHNR, CDR2 FQNEAQ (reference sequence). Assay execution took place at the deep level. The repertoire was sequenced with immunoSEQ multiplex PCR; TCRdb's copy has only in-frame clones and lacks some. The top ten clones hold roughly 0.13% of a sample with 2 million to 2.5 million clones, almost 96% of them seen once. The sample consisted of naive CD4+ T cells sorted from blood. As to subset: CD45RA+ positively selected. The chain is built from TRBV7-9 and TRBJ2-1, with no clear D. The TCR sequence derives from a man aged 18 to 29 in good health. The CDR3 region has the DNA TGTGCCAGCAGCTTAGGATCATATGAGCAGTTCTTC. It translates to CASSLGSYEQFF.